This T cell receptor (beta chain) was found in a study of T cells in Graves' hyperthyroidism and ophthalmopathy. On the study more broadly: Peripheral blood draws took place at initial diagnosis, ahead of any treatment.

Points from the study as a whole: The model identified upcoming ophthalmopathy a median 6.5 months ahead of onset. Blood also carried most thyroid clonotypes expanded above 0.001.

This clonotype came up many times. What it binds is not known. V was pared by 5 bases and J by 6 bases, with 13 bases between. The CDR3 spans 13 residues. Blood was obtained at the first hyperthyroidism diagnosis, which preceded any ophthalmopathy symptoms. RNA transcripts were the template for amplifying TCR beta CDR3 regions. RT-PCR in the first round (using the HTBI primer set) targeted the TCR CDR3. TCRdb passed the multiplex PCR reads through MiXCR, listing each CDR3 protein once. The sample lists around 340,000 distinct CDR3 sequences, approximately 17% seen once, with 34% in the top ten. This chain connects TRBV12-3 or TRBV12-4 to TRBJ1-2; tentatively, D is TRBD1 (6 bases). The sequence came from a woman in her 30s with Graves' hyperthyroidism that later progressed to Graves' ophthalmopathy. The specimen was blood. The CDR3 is CASSPDRFNGYTF. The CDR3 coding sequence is TGTGCCAGCAGTCCAGACAGGTTTAATGGCTACACCTTC.